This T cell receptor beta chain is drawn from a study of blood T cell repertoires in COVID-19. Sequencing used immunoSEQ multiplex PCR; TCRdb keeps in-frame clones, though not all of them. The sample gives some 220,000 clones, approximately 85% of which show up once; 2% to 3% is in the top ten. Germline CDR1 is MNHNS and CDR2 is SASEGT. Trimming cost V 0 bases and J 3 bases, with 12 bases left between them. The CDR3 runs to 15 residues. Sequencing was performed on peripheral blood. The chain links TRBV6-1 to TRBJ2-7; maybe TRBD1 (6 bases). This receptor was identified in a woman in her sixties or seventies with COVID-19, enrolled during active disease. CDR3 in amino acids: CASSEAGHRLYEQYF. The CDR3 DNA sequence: TGTGCCAGCAGTGAAGCGGGACACCGACTCTACGAGCAGTACTTC.